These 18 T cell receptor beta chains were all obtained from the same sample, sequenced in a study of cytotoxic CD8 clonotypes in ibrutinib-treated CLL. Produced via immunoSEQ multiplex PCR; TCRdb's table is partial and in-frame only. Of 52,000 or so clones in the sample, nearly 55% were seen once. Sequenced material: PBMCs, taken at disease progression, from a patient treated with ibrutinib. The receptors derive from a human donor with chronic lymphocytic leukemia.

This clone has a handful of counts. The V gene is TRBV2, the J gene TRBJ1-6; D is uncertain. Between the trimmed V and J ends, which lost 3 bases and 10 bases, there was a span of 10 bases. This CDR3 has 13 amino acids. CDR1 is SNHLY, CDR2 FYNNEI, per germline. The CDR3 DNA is TGTGCCAGCAGTGATTGGAGGGAATCACCCCTCCACTTT. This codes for CASSDWRESPLHF.

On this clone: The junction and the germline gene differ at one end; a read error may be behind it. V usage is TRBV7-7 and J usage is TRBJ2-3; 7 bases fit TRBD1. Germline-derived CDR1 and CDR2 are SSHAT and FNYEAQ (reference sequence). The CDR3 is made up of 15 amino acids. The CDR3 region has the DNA TGTGCTAGCAGCCGGACAGGAGTCGTGACAGATACGCAGTATTTT. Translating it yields CASSRTGVVTDTQYF.

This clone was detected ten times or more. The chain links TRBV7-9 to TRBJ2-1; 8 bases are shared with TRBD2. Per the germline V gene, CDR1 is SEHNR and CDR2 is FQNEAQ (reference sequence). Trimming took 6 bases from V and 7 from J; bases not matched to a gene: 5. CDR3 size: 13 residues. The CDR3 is CASRDSGENEQFF. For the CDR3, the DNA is TGTGCCAGCAGGGATAGCGGGGAGAATGAGCAGTTCTTC. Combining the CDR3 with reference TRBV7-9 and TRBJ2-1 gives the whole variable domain DTGVSQNPRHKITKRGQNVTFRCDPISEHNRLYWYRQTLGQGPEFLTYFQNEAQLEKSRLLSDRFSAERPKGSFSTLEIQRTEQGDSAMYLCASRDSGENEQFFGPGTRLTVL.

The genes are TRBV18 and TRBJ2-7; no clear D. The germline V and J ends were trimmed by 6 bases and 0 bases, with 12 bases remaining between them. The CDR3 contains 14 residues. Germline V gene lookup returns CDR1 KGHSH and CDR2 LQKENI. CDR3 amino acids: CASSPAGLSYEQYF. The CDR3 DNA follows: TGTGCCAGCTCCCCCGCCGGGCTCTCCTACGAGCAGTACTTC. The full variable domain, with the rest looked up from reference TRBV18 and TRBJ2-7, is NAGVMQNPRHLVRRRGQEARLRCSPMKGHSHVYWYRQLPEEGLKFMVYLQKENIIDESGMPKERFSAEFPKEGPSILRIQQVVRGDSAAYFCASSPAGLSYEQYFGPGTRLTVT.

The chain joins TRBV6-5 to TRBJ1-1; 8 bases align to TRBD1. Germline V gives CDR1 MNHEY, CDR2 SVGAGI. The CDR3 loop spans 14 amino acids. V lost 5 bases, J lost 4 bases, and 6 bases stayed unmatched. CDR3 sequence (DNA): TGTGCCAGCAGTGAGGGGACAGGCCCCACTGAAGCTTTCTTT. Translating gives CASSEGTGPTEAFF.

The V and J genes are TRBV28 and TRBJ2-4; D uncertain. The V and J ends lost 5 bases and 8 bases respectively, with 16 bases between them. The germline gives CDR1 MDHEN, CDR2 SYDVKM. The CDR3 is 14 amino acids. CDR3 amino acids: CASSLGVEVDIQYF. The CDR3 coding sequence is TGTGCCAGCAGTCTAGGAGTTGAGGTGGACATTCAGTACTTC.

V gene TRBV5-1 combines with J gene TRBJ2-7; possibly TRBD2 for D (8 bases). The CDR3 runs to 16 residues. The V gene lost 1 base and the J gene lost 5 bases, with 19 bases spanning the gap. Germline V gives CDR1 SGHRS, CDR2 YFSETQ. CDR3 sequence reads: CASSLRGPAGGDEQYF. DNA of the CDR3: TGCGCCAGCAGCTTGAGGGGGCCGGCGGGAGGAGACGAGCAGTACTTC. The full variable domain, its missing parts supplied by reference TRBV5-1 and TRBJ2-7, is KAGVTQTPRYLIKTRGQQVTLSCSPISGHRSVSWYQQTPGQGLQFLFEYFSETQRNKGNFPGRFSGRQFSNSRSEMNVSTLELGDSALYLCASSLRGPAGGDEQYFGPGTRLTVT.

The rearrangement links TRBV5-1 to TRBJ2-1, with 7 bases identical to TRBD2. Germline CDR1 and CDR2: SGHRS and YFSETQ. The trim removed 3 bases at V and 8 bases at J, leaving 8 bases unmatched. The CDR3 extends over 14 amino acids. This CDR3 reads CASSSGLVPDEQFF. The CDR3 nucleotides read TGCGCCAGCAGCTCCGGACTAGTTCCCGATGAGCAGTTCTTC.

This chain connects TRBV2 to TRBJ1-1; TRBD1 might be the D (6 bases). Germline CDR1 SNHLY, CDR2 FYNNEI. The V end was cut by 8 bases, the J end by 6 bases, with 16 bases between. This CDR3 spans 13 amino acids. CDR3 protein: CASPRKGDAEAFF. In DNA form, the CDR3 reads TGTGCCAGCCCACGTAAGGGGGACGCTGAAGCTTTCTTT.

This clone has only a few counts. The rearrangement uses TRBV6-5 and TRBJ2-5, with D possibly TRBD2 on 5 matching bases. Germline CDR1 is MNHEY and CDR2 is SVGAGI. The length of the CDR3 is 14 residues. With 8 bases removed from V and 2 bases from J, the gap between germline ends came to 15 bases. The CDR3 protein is CASGGYSGQETQYF. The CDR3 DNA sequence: TGTGCCAGCGGTGGGTACAGCGGACAAGAGACCCAGTACTTC.

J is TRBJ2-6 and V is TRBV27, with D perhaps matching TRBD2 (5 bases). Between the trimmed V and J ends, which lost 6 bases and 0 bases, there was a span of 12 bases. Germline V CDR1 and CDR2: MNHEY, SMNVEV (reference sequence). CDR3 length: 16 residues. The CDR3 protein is CASRGAAFSGANVLTF. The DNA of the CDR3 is TGTGCCAGCAGGGGAGCAGCTTTCTCTGGGGCCAACGTCCTGACTTTC. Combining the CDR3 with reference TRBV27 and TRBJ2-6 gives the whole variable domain EAQVTQNPRYLITVTGKKLTVTCSQNMNHEYMSWYRQDPGLGLRQIYYSMNVEVTDKGDVPEGYKVSRKEKRNFPLILESPSPNQTSLYFCASRGAAFSGANVLTFGAGSRLTVL.

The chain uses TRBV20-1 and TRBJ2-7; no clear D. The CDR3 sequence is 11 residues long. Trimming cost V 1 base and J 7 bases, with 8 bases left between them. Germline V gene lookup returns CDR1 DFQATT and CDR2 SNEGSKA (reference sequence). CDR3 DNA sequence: TGCAGTGCTAGAGGACTCGATGAGCAGTACTTC. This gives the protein CSARGLDEQYF.

The CDR3 bases are TGTGCCAGTATCAGGGGCACTGAAGCTTTCTTT. Residues: CASIRGTEAFF. This chain uses TRBV19 with TRBJ1-1; D might be TRBD1 (6 bases). Germline V lookup: CDR1 LNHDA, CDR2 SQIVND (reference sequence). The CDR3 has 11 amino acids. Between the trimmed V and J ends, which lost 7 bases and 4 bases, there was a span of 7 bases.

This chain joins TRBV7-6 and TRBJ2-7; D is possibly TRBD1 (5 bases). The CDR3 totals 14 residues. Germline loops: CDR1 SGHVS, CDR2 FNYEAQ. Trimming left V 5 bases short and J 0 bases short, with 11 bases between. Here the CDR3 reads CASSLDITSYEQYF. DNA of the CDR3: TGTGCCAGCAGCCTGGACATAACCTCCTACGAGCAGTACTTC.

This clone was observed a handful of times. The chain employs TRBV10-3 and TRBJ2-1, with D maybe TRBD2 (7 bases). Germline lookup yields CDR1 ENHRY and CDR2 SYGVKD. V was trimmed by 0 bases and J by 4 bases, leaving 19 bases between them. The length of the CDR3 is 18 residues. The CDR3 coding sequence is TGTGCCATCAGTGAGTCGGGGAGTCTTGGGGGGGCGTACAATGAGCAGTTCTTC. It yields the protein CAISESGSLGGAYNEQFF.

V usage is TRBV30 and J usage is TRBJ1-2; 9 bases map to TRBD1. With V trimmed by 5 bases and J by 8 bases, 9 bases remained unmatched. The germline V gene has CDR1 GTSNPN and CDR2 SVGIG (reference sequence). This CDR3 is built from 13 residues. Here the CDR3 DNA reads TGTGCCTGGCTAGTAGGGACAGGGTACGGCTACACCTTC. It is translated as CAWLVGTGYGYTF.

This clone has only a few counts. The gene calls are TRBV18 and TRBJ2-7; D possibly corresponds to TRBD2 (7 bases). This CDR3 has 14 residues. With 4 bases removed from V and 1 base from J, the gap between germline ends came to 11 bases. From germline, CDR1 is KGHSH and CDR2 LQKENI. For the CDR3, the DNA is TGTGCCAGCTCACGCAGGGGAGGGTCCTACGAGCAGTACTTC. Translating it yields CASSRRGGSYEQYF.

The CDR3 loop reads CSVALGGGYTF. DNA of the CDR3: TGCAGCGTTGCTCTGGGGGGAGGCTACACCTTC. This sequence joins TRBV29-1 and TRBJ1-2; the D gene is possibly TRBD1 (5 bases). Germline loops: CDR1 SQVTM, CDR2 ANQGSEA. The CDR3 totals 11 residues. Trimming removed 4 bases from V and 8 bases from J, with 11 bases in between.